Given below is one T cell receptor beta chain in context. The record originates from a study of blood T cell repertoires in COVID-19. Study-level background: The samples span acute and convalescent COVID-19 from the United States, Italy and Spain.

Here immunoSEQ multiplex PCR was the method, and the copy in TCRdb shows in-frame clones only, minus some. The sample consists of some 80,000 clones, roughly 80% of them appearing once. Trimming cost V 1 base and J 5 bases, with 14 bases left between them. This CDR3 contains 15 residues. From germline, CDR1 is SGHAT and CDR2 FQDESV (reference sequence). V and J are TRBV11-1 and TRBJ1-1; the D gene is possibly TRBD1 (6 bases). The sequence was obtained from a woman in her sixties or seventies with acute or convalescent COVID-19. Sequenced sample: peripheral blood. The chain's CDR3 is CASSLGTARLTEAFF. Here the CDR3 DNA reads TGTGCCAGCAGCTTAGGGACAGCCCGTTTGACTGAAGCTTTCTTT.